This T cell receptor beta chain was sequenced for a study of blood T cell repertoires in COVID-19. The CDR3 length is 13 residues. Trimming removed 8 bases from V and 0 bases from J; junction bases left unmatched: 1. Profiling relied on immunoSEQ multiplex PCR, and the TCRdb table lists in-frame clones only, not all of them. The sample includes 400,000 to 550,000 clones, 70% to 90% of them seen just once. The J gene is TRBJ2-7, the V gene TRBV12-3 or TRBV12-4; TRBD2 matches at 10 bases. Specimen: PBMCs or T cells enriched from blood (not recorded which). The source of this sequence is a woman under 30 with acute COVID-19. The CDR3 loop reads CASGTSASYEQYF. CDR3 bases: TGTGCCAGCGGGACTAGCGCCTCCTACGAGCAGTACTTC.